This T cell receptor beta chain stems from a study of shared clonotypes between healthy human individuals. A single count supports this clone. Other DNA sequences within the sample encode an identical CDR3. Clones were read by immunoSEQ multiplex PCR, and TCRdb kept only the in-frame ones, dropping some. Among 2,500,000 or so clones, about 90% were seen once, and the ten largest hold 0.37%. Caucasian adults living in Nashville, Tennessee, provided all samples. V gave up 0 bases and J gave up 0 bases, with 9 bases separating them. The CDR3 is 16 residues long. Germline V gene lookup returns CDR1 MNHNY and CDR2 SVGAGI (reference sequence).

The specimen was naive CD4+ T cells from PBMCs. Subset specified: CD45RA+ positively selected. This clonotype originated in a man younger than 35 in good health. Some clones in this sample may be carry-over from other donors' samples. The chain couples TRBV6-6 to TRBJ2-1, with D possibly matching TRBD1 (5 bases). CDR3 sequence reads: CASSYSGQGSYNEQFF. In DNA form, the CDR3 reads TGTGCCAGCAGTTACTCCGGGCAGGGCTCCTACAATGAGCAGTTCTTC.